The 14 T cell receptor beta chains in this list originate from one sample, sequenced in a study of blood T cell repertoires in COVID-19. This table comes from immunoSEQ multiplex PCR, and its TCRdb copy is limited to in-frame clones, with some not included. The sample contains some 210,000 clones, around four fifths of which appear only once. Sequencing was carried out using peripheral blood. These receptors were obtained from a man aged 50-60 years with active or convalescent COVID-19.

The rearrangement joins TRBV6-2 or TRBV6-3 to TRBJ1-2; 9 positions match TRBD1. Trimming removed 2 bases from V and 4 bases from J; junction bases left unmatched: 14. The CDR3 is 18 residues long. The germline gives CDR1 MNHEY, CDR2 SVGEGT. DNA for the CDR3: TGTGCCAGCAGTTACGGTGACGGGACAGGGCGCAAGGGCTATGGCTACACCTTC. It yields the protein CASSYGDGTGRKGYGYTF.

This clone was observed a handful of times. The chain's CDR3 is CASIKGGNQPQHF. CDR3 sequence (DNA): TGTGCCAGCATAAAGGGAGGCAATCAGCCCCAGCATTTT. The chain uses TRBV12-3 or TRBV12-4 and TRBJ1-5; no clear D gene. This CDR3 region has 13 residues. V lost 7 bases and J 2 bases, leaving 9 bases between the germline ends.

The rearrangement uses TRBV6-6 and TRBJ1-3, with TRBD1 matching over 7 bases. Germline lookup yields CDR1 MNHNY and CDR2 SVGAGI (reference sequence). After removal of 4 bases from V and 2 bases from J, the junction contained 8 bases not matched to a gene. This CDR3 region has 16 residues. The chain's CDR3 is CASSSRGQPPGNTIYF. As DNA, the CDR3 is TGTGCCAGCAGTTCTCGGGGACAGCCACCTGGAAACACCATATATTTT.

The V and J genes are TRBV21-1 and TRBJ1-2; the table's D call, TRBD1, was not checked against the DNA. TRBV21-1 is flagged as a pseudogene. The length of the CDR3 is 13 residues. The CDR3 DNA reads TGTGCCAGCGCCGCAAGGCAGGGGGATGGCTACACCTTC. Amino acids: CASAARQGDGYTF.

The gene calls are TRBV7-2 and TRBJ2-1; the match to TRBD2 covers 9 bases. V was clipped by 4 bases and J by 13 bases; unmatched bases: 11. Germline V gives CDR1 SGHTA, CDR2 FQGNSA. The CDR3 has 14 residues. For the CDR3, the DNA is TGTGCCAGCAGCTCAGGGACTAGCTCCTTCTCTCAGTTCTTC. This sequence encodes CASSSGTSSFSQFF.

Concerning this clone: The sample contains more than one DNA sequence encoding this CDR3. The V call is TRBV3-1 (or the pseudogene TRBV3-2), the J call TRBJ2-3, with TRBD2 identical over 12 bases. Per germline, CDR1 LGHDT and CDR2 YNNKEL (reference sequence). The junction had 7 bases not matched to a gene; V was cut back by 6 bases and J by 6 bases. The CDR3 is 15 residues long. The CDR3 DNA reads TGTGCCAGCAGTCTTCTAGCGGGAGGGCCGGATACGCAGTATTTT. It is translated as CASSLLAGGPDTQYF.

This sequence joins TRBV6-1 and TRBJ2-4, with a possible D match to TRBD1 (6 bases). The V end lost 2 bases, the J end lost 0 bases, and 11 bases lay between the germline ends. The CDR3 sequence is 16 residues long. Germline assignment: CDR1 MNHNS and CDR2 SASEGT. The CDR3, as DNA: TGTGCCAGCAGTGAAACAGGGACGCTAGCCAAAAACATTCAGTACTTC. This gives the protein CASSETGTLAKNIQYF.

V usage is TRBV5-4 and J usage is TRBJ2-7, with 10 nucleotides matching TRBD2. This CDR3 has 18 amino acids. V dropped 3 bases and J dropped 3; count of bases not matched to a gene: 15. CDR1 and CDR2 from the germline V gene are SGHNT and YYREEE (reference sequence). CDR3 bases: TGTGCCAGCAGCTCCGCACCTAGCGGGGGTACCTTAAGCTACGAGCAGTACTTC. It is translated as CASSSAPSGGTLSYEQYF.

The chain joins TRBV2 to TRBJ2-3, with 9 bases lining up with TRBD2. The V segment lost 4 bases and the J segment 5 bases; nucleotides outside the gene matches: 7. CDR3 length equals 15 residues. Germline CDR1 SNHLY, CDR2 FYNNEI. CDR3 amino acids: CASSVGGGAGDTQYF. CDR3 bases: TGTGCCAGCAGTGTGGGCGGGGGGGCTGGAGATACGCAGTATTTT.

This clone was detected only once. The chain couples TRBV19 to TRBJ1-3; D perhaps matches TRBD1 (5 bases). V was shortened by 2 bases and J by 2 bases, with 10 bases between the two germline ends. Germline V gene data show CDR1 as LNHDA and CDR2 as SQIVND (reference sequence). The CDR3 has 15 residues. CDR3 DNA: TGTGCCAGTAGTATACAGGCAGGGACTGGAAACACCATATATTTT. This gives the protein CASSIQAGTGNTIYF.

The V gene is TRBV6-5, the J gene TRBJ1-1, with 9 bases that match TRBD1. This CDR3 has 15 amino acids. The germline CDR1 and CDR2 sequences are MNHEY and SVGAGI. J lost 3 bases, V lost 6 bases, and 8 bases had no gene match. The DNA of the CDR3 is TGTGCCAGCAGAAGGACAGGGGATAGGGACACTGAAGCTTTCTTT. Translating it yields CASRRTGDRDTEAFF.

The DNA of the CDR3 is TGTGCCAGCAGTGGGACCGGGACAGGGGGAGGGGCTGAAAAACTGTTTTTT. This gives the protein CASSGTGTGGGAEKLFF. The chain is built from TRBV6-1 and TRBJ1-4; 11 bases are a match to TRBD1. J lost 7 bases, V lost 4 bases, and 11 bases had no gene match. There are 17 residues in the CDR3. Germline V gene data show CDR1 as MNHNS and CDR2 as SASEGT.

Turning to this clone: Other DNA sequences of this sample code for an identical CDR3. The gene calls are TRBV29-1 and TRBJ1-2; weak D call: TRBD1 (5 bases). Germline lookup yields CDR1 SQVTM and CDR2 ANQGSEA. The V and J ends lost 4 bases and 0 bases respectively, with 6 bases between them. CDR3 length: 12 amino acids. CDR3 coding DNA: TGCAGCGTTGGGGGCGCTAACTATGGCTACACCTTC. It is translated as CSVGGANYGYTF.

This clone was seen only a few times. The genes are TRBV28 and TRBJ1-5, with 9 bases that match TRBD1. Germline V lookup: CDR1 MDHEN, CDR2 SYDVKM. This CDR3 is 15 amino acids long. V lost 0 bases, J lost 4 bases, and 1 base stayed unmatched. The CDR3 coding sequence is TGTGCCAGCAGTTTATGGACAGGGGGAAATCAGCCCCAGCATTTT. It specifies CASSLWTGGNQPQHF.